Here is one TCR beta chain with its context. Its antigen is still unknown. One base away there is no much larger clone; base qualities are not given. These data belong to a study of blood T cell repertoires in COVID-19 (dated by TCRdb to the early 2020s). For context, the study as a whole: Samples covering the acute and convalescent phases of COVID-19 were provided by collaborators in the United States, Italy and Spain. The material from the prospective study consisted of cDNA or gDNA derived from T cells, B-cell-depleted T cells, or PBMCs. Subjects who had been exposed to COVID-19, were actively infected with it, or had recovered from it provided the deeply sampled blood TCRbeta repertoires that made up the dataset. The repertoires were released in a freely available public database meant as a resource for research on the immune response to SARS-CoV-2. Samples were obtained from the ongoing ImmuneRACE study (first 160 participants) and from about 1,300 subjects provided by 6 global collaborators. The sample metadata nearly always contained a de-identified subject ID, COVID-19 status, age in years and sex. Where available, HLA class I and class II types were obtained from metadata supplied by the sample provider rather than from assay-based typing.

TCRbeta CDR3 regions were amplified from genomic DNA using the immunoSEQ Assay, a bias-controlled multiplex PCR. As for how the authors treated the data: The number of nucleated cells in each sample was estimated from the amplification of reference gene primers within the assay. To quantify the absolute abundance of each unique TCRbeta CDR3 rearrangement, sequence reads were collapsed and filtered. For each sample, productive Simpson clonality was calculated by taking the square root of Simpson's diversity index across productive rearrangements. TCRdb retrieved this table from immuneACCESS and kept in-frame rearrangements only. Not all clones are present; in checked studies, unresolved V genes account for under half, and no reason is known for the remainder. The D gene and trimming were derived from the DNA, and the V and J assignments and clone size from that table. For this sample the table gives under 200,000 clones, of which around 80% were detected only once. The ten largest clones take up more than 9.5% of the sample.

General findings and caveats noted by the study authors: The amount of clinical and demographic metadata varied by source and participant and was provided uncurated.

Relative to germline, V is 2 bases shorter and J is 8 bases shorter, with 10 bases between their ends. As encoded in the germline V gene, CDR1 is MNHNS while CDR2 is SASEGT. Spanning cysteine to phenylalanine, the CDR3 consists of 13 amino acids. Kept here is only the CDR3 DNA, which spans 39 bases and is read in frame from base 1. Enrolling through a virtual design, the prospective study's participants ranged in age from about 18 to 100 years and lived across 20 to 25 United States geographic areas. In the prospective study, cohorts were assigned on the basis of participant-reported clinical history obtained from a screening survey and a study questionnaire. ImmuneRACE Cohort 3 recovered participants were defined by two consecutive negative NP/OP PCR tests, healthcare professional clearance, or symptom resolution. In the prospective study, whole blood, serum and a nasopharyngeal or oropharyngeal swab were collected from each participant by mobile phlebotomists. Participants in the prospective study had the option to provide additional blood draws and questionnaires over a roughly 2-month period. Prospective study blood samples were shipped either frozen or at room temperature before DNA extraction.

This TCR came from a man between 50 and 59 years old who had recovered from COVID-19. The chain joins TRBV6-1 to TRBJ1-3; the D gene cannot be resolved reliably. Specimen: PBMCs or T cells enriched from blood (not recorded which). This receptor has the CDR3 CASSERARDTIYF. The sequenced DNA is TGTGCCAGCAGTGAACGGGCGCGGGACACCATATATTTT.